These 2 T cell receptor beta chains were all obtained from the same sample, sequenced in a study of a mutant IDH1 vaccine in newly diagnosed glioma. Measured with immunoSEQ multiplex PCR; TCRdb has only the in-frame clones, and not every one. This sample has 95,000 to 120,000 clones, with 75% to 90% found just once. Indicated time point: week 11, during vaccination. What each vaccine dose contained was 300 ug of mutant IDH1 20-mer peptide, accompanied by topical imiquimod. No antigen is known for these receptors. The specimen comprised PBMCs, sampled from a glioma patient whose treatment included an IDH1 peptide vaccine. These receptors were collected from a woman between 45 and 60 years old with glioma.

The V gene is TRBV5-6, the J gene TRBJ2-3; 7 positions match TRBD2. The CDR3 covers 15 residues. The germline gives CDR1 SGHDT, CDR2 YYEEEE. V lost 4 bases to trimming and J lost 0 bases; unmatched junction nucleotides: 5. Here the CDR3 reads CASSLLSGSTDTQYF. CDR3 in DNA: TGTGCCAGCAGCCTCCTTAGCGGGAGCACAGATACGCAGTATTTT.

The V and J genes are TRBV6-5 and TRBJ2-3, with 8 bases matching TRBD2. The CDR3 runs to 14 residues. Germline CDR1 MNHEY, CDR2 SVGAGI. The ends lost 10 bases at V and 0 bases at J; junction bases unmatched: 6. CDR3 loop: CAISGGTSTDTQYF. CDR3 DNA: TGTGCCATCTCGGGGGGGACTAGCACAGATACGCAGTATTTT.